These 32 T cell receptor beta chains were all obtained from the same sample, sequenced in a study of early T cells in non-severe SARS-CoV-2 infection. TCRdb re-called the 5' RACE reads with MiXCR, one entry per CDR3 protein. The sample shows some 50,000 distinct CDR3 sequences, roughly a tenth of them seen only once. What was sequenced was whole blood. The source is an adult who was a healthcare worker with PCR-confirmed SARS-CoV-2 infection or an uninfected control (not recorded which).

This clonotype came up many times. The CDR3 DNA is TGCAGTGCTACGCGGGGGGGCACTAGCAATCAGCCCCAGCATTTT. It codes for CSATRGGTSNQPQHF. The rearrangement links TRBV20-1 to TRBJ1-5; a weak D match, TRBD1 (6 bases). Trimming cost V 4 bases and J 0 bases, with 13 bases left between them. This CDR3 comprises 15 residues. From germline, CDR1 is DFQATT and CDR2 SNEGSKA (reference sequence).

This clonotype was observed a handful of times. The chain uses TRBV18 and TRBJ1-2, with D tentatively TRBD1 (6 bases). CDR1 KGHSH and CDR2 LQKENI come from the germline V gene. The V and J ends lost 0 bases and 2 bases respectively, with 16 bases between them. This CDR3 spans 17 amino acids. The CDR3 DNA follows: TGTGCCAGCTCACCACCGCGGGGGGGACACAGAAACTATGGCTACACCTTC. Amino acid sequence: CASSPPRGGHRNYGYTF.

This clonotype was observed at least ten times. CDR3 DNA sequence: TGTGCCAGCTCACCCAGGGGGAGCACCTACAATGAGCAGTTCTTC. This translates into CASSPRGSTYNEQFF. The V call is TRBV18, the J call TRBJ2-1, with 7 bases aligning to TRBD1. Germline V CDR1 and CDR2: KGHSH, LQKENI. With 3 bases clipped from V and 2 bases from J, the junction kept 4 bases outside the gene matches. This CDR3 has 15 amino acids.

This clonotype was recorded at least ten times. This chain links TRBV4-2 with TRBJ2-3; D is undetermined. This CDR3 has 13 residues. Germline V lookup: CDR1 LGHNA, CDR2 YNFKEQ. The V and J ends lost 4 bases and 4 bases respectively, with 9 bases between them. The CDR3 DNA reads as TGTGCCAGCAGCCCCTACGGTCCAGATACGCAGTATTTT. It encodes CASSPYGPDTQYF.

This clonotype was seen at least ten times. The genes are TRBV7-2 and TRBJ2-5; TRBD2 matches at 8 bases. The V gene's germline CDR1 is SGHTA and CDR2 FQGNSA. CDR3 length: 14 amino acids. Losses at the gene ends were 4 bases for V and 4 bases for J; bases not matched to a gene: 5. The CDR3 DNA follows: TGTGCCAGCAGCTCAATAGCGGGACTAGAGACCCAGTACTTC. Its translation: CASSSIAGLETQYF.

The table lists this clonotype with a few counts. V gene TRBV19 combines with J gene TRBJ1-5; no clear D gene. Trimming took off 2 bases at V and 0 bases at J, with 8 bases between the two ends. The CDR3 is made up of 15 amino acids. Germline CDR1 and CDR2: LNHDA and SQIVND (reference sequence). In DNA form, the CDR3 reads TGTGCCAGTAGTATAAAACGGAATAGCAATCAGCCCCAGCATTTT. As protein: CASSIKRNSNQPQHF.

A few counts support this clonotype. The chain uses TRBV2 and TRBJ1-2; 7 positions agree with TRBD1. V lost 6 bases and J lost 6; bases outside the gene matches: 7. The CDR3 runs to 13 residues. Germline V gene data show CDR1 as SNHLY and CDR2 as FYNNEI. The CDR3 DNA sequence: TGTGCCAGCAGCCCAGACAGGGTCGATGGCTACACCTTC. This encodes CASSPDRVDGYTF.

The V call is TRBV5-1, the J call TRBJ2-1; D is possibly TRBD1 (6 bases). Trimming left V 0 bases short and J 0 bases short, with 10 bases between. The CDR3 has 16 amino acids. Looked up from germline, CDR1 is SGHRS and CDR2 is YFSETQ. The CDR3 DNA follows: TGCGCCAGCAGCTTGGGGCAGGGGCCCTCCTACAATGAGCAGTTCTTC. As protein: CASSLGQGPSYNEQFF.

The rearrangement uses TRBV29-1 and TRBJ1-2; maybe TRBD1 (5 bases). The germline V and J ends were trimmed by 2 bases and 7 bases, with 20 bases remaining between them. Germline values: CDR1 SQVTM, CDR2 ANQGSEA. The CDR3 consists of 15 residues. CDR3 sequence: CSVETGQLYPIGYTF. In nucleotides, the CDR3 is TGCAGCGTTGAAACGGGGCAGCTCTATCCCATTGGCTACACCTTC.

This clonotype was detected only a few times. The chain joins TRBV12-3 or TRBV12-4 to TRBJ1-5; D is unresolved. The CDR3 has 12 residues. Between the trimmed V and J ends, which lost 7 bases and 13 bases, there was a span of 17 bases. This chain's CDR3 is CASTGTGRTQHF. CDR3 coding DNA: TGTGCCAGCACCGGAACCGGACGTACTCAGCATTTT.

This clonotype was observed at least ten times. V and J are TRBV29-1 and TRBJ2-1, with TRBD2 matching 9 bases. The V segment lost 3 bases and the J segment 4 bases; nucleotides outside the gene matches: 7. This CDR3 is 15 amino acids long. Germline-derived CDR1 and CDR2 are SQVTM and ANQGSEA. CDR3 nucleotides: TGCAGCGTTGACCCAACTAGCGGGCGTTACAATGAGCAGTTCTTC. As protein: CSVDPTSGRYNEQFF.

This clonotype was observed at least ten times. The rearrangement uses TRBV10-3 and TRBJ1-1; D uncertain. Germline lookup yields CDR1 ENHRY and CDR2 SYGVKD. Trimming pared 8 bases from V and 2 bases from J, leaving 9 bases between. The CDR3 spans 12 residues. CDR3 sequence: CAIGQKNTEAFF. In nucleotides, the CDR3 is TGTGCCATCGGGCAGAAAAACACTGAAGCTTTCTTT.

This chain links TRBV20-1 with TRBJ2-1; the D gene is possibly TRBD2 (6 bases). V lost 6 bases to trimming and J lost 0 bases, with 12 bases between them. Germline V gives CDR1 DFQATT, CDR2 SNEGSKA (reference sequence). The CDR3 length is 14 residues. Here the CDR3 DNA reads TGCAGTGCCATAGCGGAGAGCTCCTACAATGAGCAGTTCTTC. Encoded protein: CSAIAESSYNEQFF.

In this sample, this clonotype turned up a few times. The rearrangement uses TRBV5-1 and TRBJ2-1; TRBD1 or TRBD2 may be the D gene (5 bases each). Germline V gene lookup returns CDR1 SGHRS and CDR2 YFSETQ. This CDR3 has 17 residues. V gave up 3 bases and J gave up 1 base, with 17 bases separating them. The CDR3 spells CASSWGSELRSYNEQFF. The CDR3 DNA sequence: TGCGCCAGCAGCTGGGGGAGCGAATTAAGGTCCTACAATGAGCAGTTCTTC.

This clonotype came up many times. The junction departs from the called germline gene at one end, perhaps through a read error. The J gene is TRBJ1-5, the V gene TRBV7-3, with D unresolved. Germline assignment: CDR1 SGHTA and CDR2 FQGTGA. The CDR3 is 11 amino acids. CDR3 sequence (DNA): TGTGCCAGCAGCTGCCGTGGAGGAACCCCTTTT. Protein product: CASSCRGGTPF. The full variable domain, with the rest looked up from reference TRBV7-3 and TRBJ1-5, is GAGVSQTPSNKVTEKGKYVELRCDPISGHTALYWYRQSLGQGPEFLIYFQGTGAADDSGLPNDRFFAVRPEGSVSTLKIQRTERGDSAVYLCASSCRGGTPFGDGTRLSIL.

The CDR3 here is CASSQGLNNEQFF. DNA for the CDR3: TGCGCCAGCAGCCAAGGCCTTAACAATGAGCAGTTCTTC. The chain joins TRBV5-1 to TRBJ2-1; D unresolved. With 4 bases removed from V and 5 bases from J, the gap between germline ends came to 10 bases. This CDR3 is 13 amino acids long. In germline, CDR1 is SGHRS, CDR2 YFSETQ.

V is TRBV7-9 and J is TRBJ1-1, with D perhaps matching TRBD1 (6 bases). The germline V and J ends were trimmed by 5 bases and 4 bases, with 8 bases remaining between them. The CDR3 spans 12 residues. The germline V gene encodes CDR1 SEHNR and CDR2 FQNEAQ (reference sequence). CDR3 amino acids: CASSRTVTEAFF. CDR3 in DNA: TGTGCCAGCAGCCGGACAGTCACTGAAGCTTTCTTT.

This clonotype was seen more than once but under ten times. The chain joins TRBV20-1 to TRBJ2-3; D call uncertain. V shed 3 bases and J shed 2 bases, with 0 bases lying between them. The length of the CDR3 is 10 residues. Germline V gives CDR1 DFQATT, CDR2 SNEGSKA (reference sequence). The CDR3 here is CSASTDTQYF. The CDR3 region has the DNA TGCAGTGCTAGCACAGATACGCAGTATTTT.

V usage is TRBV24-1 and J usage is TRBJ2-5; TRBD1 matches at 7 bases. Trimming took 3 bases from V and 2 from J; bases not matched to a gene: 5. CDR1 is KGHDR, CDR2 SFDVKD, per germline. This CDR3 region has 15 residues. The CDR3 DNA sequence: TGTGCCACCAGTGATCCGGACAGGTTTCAAGAGACCCAGTACTTC. It translates to CATSDPDRFQETQYF.

This clonotype showed up just a few times. This chain joins TRBV14 and TRBJ1-1; D might be TRBD1 (5 bases). From germline, CDR1 is SGHDN and CDR2 FVKESK. There are 13 residues in the CDR3. The ends were cut back, 4 bases at V and 4 bases at J, with 10 bases in the middle. This CDR3 reads CASSPLGPTEAFF. CDR3 nucleotide sequence: TGTGCCAGCAGCCCGTTGGGACCCACTGAAGCTTTCTTT.

Many counts were recorded for this clonotype. The chain uses TRBV3-1 and TRBJ1-5, with TRBD1 identical over 10 bases. CDR1 and CDR2 (germline): LGHDT, YNNKEL (reference sequence). V gave up 0 bases and J gave up 15 bases; unmatched junction bases: 5. The CDR3 sequence is 13 residues long. The CDR3 spells CASSQDPGQGMHF. For the CDR3, the DNA is TGTGCCAGCAGCCAAGATCCGGGACAGGGGATGCATTTT.

This clonotype was picked up many times. The chain is built from TRBV7-8 and TRBJ2-7; TRBD1 matches 7 bases. CDR1 is SGHVS, CDR2 FQNEAQ, per germline. V shed 2 bases, J shed 2 bases, and the junction held 3 bases outside the gene matches. This CDR3 comprises 14 residues. The CDR3 DNA sequence: TGTGCCAGCAGCTTAAGGGGGCGTCCCTACGAGCAGTACTTC. As protein: CASSLRGRPYEQYF.

The chain links TRBV7-3 to TRBJ2-4; D call uncertain. Germline V gives CDR1 SGHTA, CDR2 FQGTGA. This CDR3 is 11 amino acids long. Trimming pared 3 bases from V and 7 bases from J, leaving 4 bases between. CDR3 protein: CASSFGNIQYF. CDR3 sequence (DNA): TGTGCCAGCAGCTTTGGGAACATTCAGTACTTC.

The CDR3 DNA follows: TGTGCCAGCAGGGCAGCGAGGCCCGGGGAGCTGTTTTTT. Residues: CASRAARPGELFF. This chain links TRBV12-3 or TRBV12-4 with TRBJ2-2; no definite D call. Deletions cut 6 bases from V and 6 bases from J, with 11 bases between. CDR3 length equals 13 residues.

This clonotype was seen at least ten times. This rearrangement joins TRBV24-1 to TRBJ2-1; the D is unclear. The germline V and J ends were trimmed by 3 bases and 5 bases, with 13 bases remaining between them. The CDR3 is 15 amino acids. Per the germline V gene, CDR1 is KGHDR and CDR2 is SFDVKD. The CDR3 is CATSDTRAVDNEQFF. The CDR3 DNA follows: TGTGCCACCAGTGATACCCGGGCTGTAGACAATGAGCAGTTCTTC.

This clonotype was counted at least ten times. V gene TRBV12-3 or TRBV12-4 combines with J gene TRBJ1-4; 10 positions match TRBD1. The J segment lost 7 bases and the V segment lost 5 bases, leaving 4 bases of the junction unmatched. There are 14 residues in the CDR3. The CDR3 DNA is TGTGCCAGCAGTACGACAGGGGGCAGTGAAAAACTGTTTTTT. Amino acids: CASSTTGGSEKLFF.

This clonotype has a single count. The V gene is TRBV11-1, the J gene TRBJ1-1; a weak D match, TRBD1 (5 bases). V was trimmed by 4 bases and J by 5 bases, leaving 14 bases between them. This CDR3 contains 14 residues. Per germline, CDR1 SGHAT and CDR2 FQDESV (reference sequence). CDR3 in DNA: TGTGCCAGCAGCTCAGTTGGGGGTGAAACTGAAGCTTTCTTT. Translated: CASSSVGGETEAFF.

V gene TRBV29-1 combines with J gene TRBJ1-2; D is undetermined. V was cut by 8 bases and J by 0 bases, with 19 bases left in between. This CDR3 comprises 15 residues. Germline V gene data show CDR1 as SQVTM and CDR2 as ANQGSEA. CDR3 loop: CSPVEGQPSNYGYTF. The CDR3 DNA is TGCAGCCCCGTGGAGGGCCAACCGTCTAACTATGGCTACACCTTC.

This clonotype appeared many times. The J gene is TRBJ1-2, the V gene TRBV7-3; D ambiguous. Germline CDR1 reads SGHTA; CDR2 reads FQGTGA. There are 13 residues in the CDR3. Trimming took off 1 base at V and 6 bases at J, with 9 bases between the two ends. In DNA, the CDR3 is TGTGCCAGCAGCTTAAATTCTGACCATGGCTACACCTTC. This gives the protein CASSLNSDHGYTF.

This chain links TRBV24-1 with TRBJ1-6, with D tentatively TRBD1 (5 bases). Trimming shortened V by 4 bases and J by 5 bases, and 11 bases separated the two germline ends. Germline loops: CDR1 KGHDR, CDR2 SFDVKD. The CDR3 has 15 amino acids. The CDR3 DNA follows: TGTGCCACCAGTGACAAGGACACGGATAATTCACCCCTCCACTTT. Residues: CATSDKDTDNSPLHF.

This clonotype was seen a handful of times. The chain has TRBV12-3 or TRBV12-4 and TRBJ1-6; no clear D. Deletions cut 11 bases from V and 13 bases from J, with 9 bases between. This CDR3 is built from 9 residues. The CDR3 protein is CASSRPLHF. The DNA of the CDR3 is TGTGCCTCCAGCCGTCCCCTCCACTTT.

The chain has TRBV3-1 and TRBJ2-1, with D tentatively TRBD1 (6 bases). Per germline, CDR1 LGHDT and CDR2 YNNKEL (reference sequence). Trimming cost V 0 bases and J 7 bases, with 10 bases left between them. CDR3 length: 14 amino acids. CDR3 DNA sequence: TGTGCCAGCAGCCAAGATCTCAGGGGTAATGAGCAGTTCTTC. Protein: CASSQDLRGNEQFF.